A selection of T cell receptor beta chains follows, all from one sample in a study of CD4 and CD8 cells across lung adenocarcinoma regions. TCRdb re-analysed the PCR reads in MiXCR, keeping a single row per CDR3 protein. The sample carries about 16,000 distinct CDR3 sequences, just under 55% recorded once. The sequencing sample was made of CD8+ T cells from the center of a lung tumor. The receptors stem from a female donor with lung adenocarcinoma. The CD4 and CD8 labels of this study may be unreliable. Both conserved end residues are trimmed from each CDR3.

V gene	J gene	CDR3 protein
TRBV6-1	TRBJ1-1	ASSSSWGVLNTEAF
TRBV6-1	TRBJ2-3	ASSPSGLRTTDIQY
TRBV5-1	TRBJ2-3	ASSQSGGPTTDTQY
TRBV6-1	TRBJ2-3	ASSVGPGTDTQY
TRBV6-1	TRBJ1-1	ASRAQAGLNTEAF
TRBV11-1	TRBJ2-5	ASRGMGGRDTETQY
TRBV18	NA	ASSPDQEEQY
TRBV6-1	TRBJ2-5	ARGEGGRDQETQY
TRBV4-1	TRBJ1-2	ASSQTKGTESI
TRBV6-1	TRBJ2-3	ASGPGGGGKNTQY
TRBV6-1	TRBJ2-1	ASSEAGGGSYNEQF
TRBV6-1	TRBJ2-2	ASSGAGAYTGELF
TRBV18	TRBJ2-5	ASSPTEYQETQY
TRBV27	TRBJ2-5	ASRPTRATGETQY
TRBV12-3/TRBV12-4	TRBJ1-2	ASSLSRLGGYGYT
TRBV6-1	TRBJ1-5	ASSAPNLDQETQH
TRBV6-1	TRBJ1-2	ASSVTVRGGYT
TRBV10-2	TRBJ2-5	ASSAGPAGGTAETQY
TRBV10-3	TRBJ2-3	AMGFPATSTDAQF
TRBV6-1	TRBJ2-4	ASSEALAGTGTFGAKNIQY
TRBV6-5	TRBJ2-7	ASSLREGGSYEQY
TRBV11-2	TRBJ1-1	ASSLGGARNTEAF
TRBV6-1	TRBJ2-6	ASSEGDSGANVLT
TRBV6-1	TRBJ1-6	ASSAGDRVGGSPLH
TRBV4-1	TRBJ2-7	ASSQAAGTQAYEQY
TRBV7-3	NA	ASSKQVDGDTQY
TRBV10-2	NA	ASSEPPARGTADIQY
TRBV10-1	TRBJ2-1	ASRGQLAGVHYEQF
TRBV6-1	TRBJ2-5	ASSEVRWETQY
TRBV27	TRBJ2-7	ASSLIKGREQY
TRBV7-6	TRBJ2-1	ASSFDNYNEQF
TRBV6-4	TRBJ2-1	ASSVGGGTYNEQF
TRBV9	TRBJ2-5	ASSTDNQETQY
TRBV7-2	TRBJ1-1	ASSLDQGRTEAF
TRBV6-1	NA	ASSRGLGGGDPDTQY
TRBV27	TRBJ2-5	ASSLGSGRTQY
TRBV10-3	TRBJ2-4	AMGIGAENTQY